The 21 T cell receptor beta chains listed next were all sequenced from one sample in a study of shared clonotypes between healthy human individuals (dated by TCRdb to 2019 to 2021). Library preparation was by the immunoSEQ multiplex PCR assay. The immuneACCESS repertoire file appears here via TCRdb, limited to in-frame rearrangements. These files lack a portion of the clones; in checked studies, under half of the deficit traces to unresolved V genes, and the cause of the others is not known. This sample has under 1,100,000 clones in its table, and more than 75% of those were observed once. The top ten clones comprise under 0.8% of the sample. Material: memory CD4+ T cells from PBMCs. What this sample's cell subset or site label stands for: CD45RA-negative fraction. The source is a man aged 18 to 30 in good health. Some clones in this sample may be carry-over from other donors' samples.

The CDR3 DNA sequence: TGTGCCAGCAGCGTATCAGGACAGGGGACCTACGAGCAGTACTTC. Translation gives CASSVSGQGTYEQYF. The chain recombines TRBV9 with TRBJ2-7; 9 bases map to TRBD1. V lost 1 base to trimming and J lost 2 bases; unmatched junction nucleotides: 4. Germline lookup yields CDR1 SGDLS and CDR2 YYNGEE. The CDR3 spans 15 residues. The variable domain in full, completed from reference TRBV9 and TRBJ2-7, reads DSGVTQTPKHLITATGQRVTLRCSPRSGDLSVYWYQQSLDQGLQFLIQYYNGEERAKGNILERFSAQQFPDLHSELNLSSLELGDSALYFCASSVSGQGTYEQYFGPGTRLTVT.

The gene calls are TRBV9 and TRBJ2-1, with D unclear. V gave up 2 bases and J gave up 4 bases, with 13 bases separating them. Per the germline V gene, CDR1 is SGDLS and CDR2 is YYNGEE. The CDR3 extends over 15 amino acids. The CDR3 nucleotides are TGTGCCAGCAGCGTGTGGACGGAGCAATACAATGAGCAGTTCTTC. Amino acid sequence: CASSVWTEQYNEQFF. Together with reference TRBV9 and TRBJ2-1, the CDR3 gives the full variable domain: DSGVTQTPKHLITATGQRVTLRCSPRSGDLSVYWYQQSLDQGLQFLIQYYNGEERAKGNILERFSAQQFPDLHSELNLSSLELGDSALYFCASSVWTEQYNEQFFGPGTRLTVL.

The genes are TRBV10-3 and TRBJ1-4; D not resolved. Trimming removed 3 bases from V and 0 bases from J, with 8 bases in between. The CDR3 extends over 15 amino acids. Germline V lookup: CDR1 ENHRY, CDR2 SYGVKD. For the CDR3, the DNA is TGTGCCATCAGTGATCAGGCTGCAACTAATGAAAAACTGTTTTTT. This encodes CAISDQAATNEKLFF.

Notes on this clone: This sequence may be a read error, since a much larger clone differs from it by one base. The gene calls are TRBV6-6 and TRBJ1-5, with D tentatively TRBD1 (6 bases). The CDR3 loop spans 13 amino acids. The V end lost 5 bases, the J end lost 4 bases, and 9 bases lay between the germline ends. Germline V gene sequence: CDR1 MNHNY, CDR2 SVGAGI (reference sequence). The CDR3, as DNA: TGTGCCAGCAGTCCACAGGGAAATCAGCCCCAGCATTTT. This codes for CASSPQGNQPQHF.

This sequence joins TRBV10-3 and TRBJ2-6; D may match TRBD1 or TRBD2 (5 bases each). The germline V and J ends were trimmed by 10 bases and 0 bases, with 13 bases remaining between them. Per the germline V gene, CDR1 is ENHRY and CDR2 is SYGVKD. CDR3 length equals 15 residues. CDR3 coding DNA: TGTGCCACAAGGGACGGCCTCTCTGGGGCCAACGTCCTGACTTTC. Residues: CATRDGLSGANVLTF.

This chain uses TRBV6-1 with TRBJ2-5; unclear D gene. CDR3 length equals 12 residues. V lost 4 bases and J lost 4, with 7 bases in between. Germline V gene data show CDR1 as MNHNS and CDR2 as SASEGT. This CDR3 reads CASSVSGETQYF. The DNA of the CDR3 is TGTGCCAGCAGTGTCTCGGGAGAGACCCAGTACTTC.

This chain connects TRBV11-1 to TRBJ2-7; D unresolved. This CDR3 is 15 amino acids long. The ends were cut back, 4 bases at V and 4 bases at J, with 17 bases in the middle. Germline-derived CDR1 and CDR2 are SGHAT and FQDESV (reference sequence). The CDR3, as DNA: TGTGCCAGCAGCTATGATAGAGCGTTCGGTTACGAGCAGTACTTC. Translating it yields CASSYDRAFGYEQYF.

The rearrangement uses TRBV28 and TRBJ1-1, with 8 bases aligning to TRBD1. Germline loops: CDR1 MDHEN, CDR2 SYDVKM. This CDR3 comprises 17 residues. V shed 2 bases and J 4 bases; nucleotides not matched to a gene: 12. CDR3 in amino acids: CASSLPDRGAGSTEAFF. CDR3 DNA: TGTGCCAGCAGTTTACCAGACAGGGGAGCAGGGTCCACTGAAGCTTTCTTT.

The chain recombines TRBV23-1 with TRBJ1-5; D gene ambiguous. TRBV23-1 belongs to the ORF category, with a function that is uncertain. The CDR3 runs 15 residues. Trimming stripped 0 bases from V and 5 bases from J, with 11 bases between. CDR3 sequence (DNA): TGCGCCAGCAGTCAATCGGGGAGAGGCGATCAGCCCCAGCATTTT. It codes for CASSQSGRGDQPQHF.

Details on this clone: Other nucleotide sequences from this sample produce the same CDR3. The J gene is TRBJ1-4, the V gene TRBV18; D might be TRBD1 (5 bases). V lost 2 bases to trimming and J lost 2 bases, with 6 bases between them. There are 14 residues in the CDR3. The germline CDR1 and CDR2 sequences are KGHSH and LQKENI. The CDR3 nucleotides read TGTGCCAGCTCACCAGGGGCCACTAATGAAAAACTGTTTTTT. Its translation: CASSPGATNEKLFF. Together with reference TRBV18 and TRBJ1-4, the CDR3 gives the full variable domain: NAGVMQNPRHLVRRRGQEARLRCSPMKGHSHVYWYRQLPEEGLKFMVYLQKENIIDESGMPKERFSAEFPKEGPSILRIQQVVRGDSAAYFCASSPGATNEKLFFGSGTQLSVL.

The rearrangement uses TRBV2 and TRBJ1-2; unclear D gene. Germline values: CDR1 SNHLY, CDR2 FYNNEI. V lost 7 bases and J lost 13, with 22 bases in between. The CDR3 runs 13 residues. CDR3 in amino acids: CASKDFRSGSCTF. The CDR3 DNA reads as TGTGCCAGCAAGGATTTCCGATCCGGCTCTTGCACCTTC.

CDR3 protein: CASILGRGVGEQFF. In DNA, the CDR3 is TGTGCCAGCATCTTGGGACGTGGAGTGGGTGAGCAGTTCTTC. This chain connects TRBV28 to TRBJ2-1; either TRBD1 or TRBD2 may supply D (5 bases each). This CDR3 region has 14 residues. The germline V gene encodes CDR1 MDHEN and CDR2 SYDVKM. The V end lost 7 bases, the J end lost 9 bases, and 19 bases lay between the germline ends.

This clone was recorded once. This chain connects TRBV28 to TRBJ2-7, with TRBD2 matching 10 bases. This CDR3 has 14 residues. Trimming cost V 5 bases and J 2 bases; bases outside gene matches: 3. CDR1 MDHEN and CDR2 SYDVKM come from the germline V gene. CDR3 bases: TGTGCCAGCAGTATACTAGCGGGGACCTACGAGCAGTACTTC. Its translation: CASSILAGTYEQYF.

This clone has at least ten counts. The chain recombines TRBV27 with TRBJ2-7; TRBD2 matches at 12 bases. The CDR3 consists of 16 residues. V dropped 5 bases and J dropped 6; count of bases not matched to a gene: 11. CDR1 and CDR2 from the germline V gene are MNHEY and SMNVEV (reference sequence). CDR3 sequence (DNA): TGTGCCAGCAGTCCGAGTCTGACTAGCGGGAGTGGCGAGCAGTACTTC. It encodes CASSPSLTSGSGEQYF.

The genes are TRBV5-8 and TRBJ2-2; tentatively, D is TRBD1 or TRBD2 (5 bases each). The CDR3 has 15 residues. Germline CDR1 SGHTS, CDR2 YDEGEE. V was shortened by 2 bases and J by 2 bases, with 10 bases between the two germline ends. CDR3: CASSLPRGNTGELFF. CDR3 sequence (DNA): TGTGCCAGCAGCTTACCCCGGGGCAACACCGGGGAGCTGTTTTTT.

This chain joins TRBV18 and TRBJ1-1; 9 positions agree with TRBD1. CDR1 and CDR2 from the germline V gene are KGHSH and LQKENI. CDR3 size: 14 residues. V lost 3 bases and J lost 3; bases outside the gene matches: 2. The DNA for the CDR3 is TGTGCCAGCTCACCTGGGACAGGGCACACTGAAGCTTTCTTT. Protein sequence: CASSPGTGHTEAFF.

CDR3 sequence: CASRAGTGDSYEQYF. The CDR3 DNA sequence: TGTGCCAGCAGAGCTGGGACAGGGGACTCCTACGAGCAGTACTTC. The J gene is TRBJ2-7, the V gene TRBV6-1, with 10 bases identical to TRBD1. Germline V gene lookup returns CDR1 MNHNS and CDR2 SASEGT. CDR3 length equals 15 residues. With 6 bases clipped from V and 0 bases from J, the junction kept 5 bases outside the gene matches.

This chain joins TRBV4-2 and TRBJ2-2; maybe TRBD1 (5 bases). Trimming stripped 0 bases from V and 17 bases from J, with 25 bases between. Per germline, CDR1 LGHNA and CDR2 YNFKEQ. This CDR3 region has 16 residues. The CDR3 spells CASSQEGGAHRFWLFF. The CDR3 nucleotides are TGTGCCAGCAGCCAAGAGGGTGGGGCCCACCGGTTTTGGTTATTTTTT.

In regard to this clone: It may be a read error: a sequence one base away is much more abundant. The J gene is TRBJ2-6, the V gene TRBV28; 7 bases are shared with TRBD1. V gave up 6 bases and J gave up 0 bases; unmatched junction bases: 2. The germline V gene encodes CDR1 MDHEN and CDR2 SYDVKM. The CDR3 extends over 15 amino acids. The CDR3 is CASRGQSSGANVLTF. CDR3 bases: TGTGCCAGCAGGGGACAGAGCTCTGGGGCCAACGTCCTGACTTTC.

This chain links TRBV10-1 with TRBJ2-3; 7 nucleotides align to TRBD2. This CDR3 comprises 14 residues. The V gene's germline CDR1 is WNHNN and CDR2 SYGVQD (reference sequence). V gave up 4 bases and J gave up 11 bases; unmatched junction bases: 12. The CDR3 nucleotides read TGCGCCAGCAGTGCCTGGGGCAGGGAGGGTGAGCAGTATTTT. Translation: CASSAWGREGEQYF.

The V gene is TRBV2, the J gene TRBJ2-1; maybe TRBD2 (5 bases). This CDR3 contains 12 residues. Germline V gene sequence: CDR1 SNHLY, CDR2 FYNNEI. Trimming took 6 bases from V and 5 from J, leaving 8 bases between them. Written as DNA, the CDR3 is TGTGCCAGCAGAGCCGGGGACAATGAGCAGTTCTTC. Residues: CASRAGDNEQFF. The full variable domain, in which reference TRBV2 and TRBJ2-1 provide the parts outside the CDR3, is EPEVTQTPSHQVTQMGQEVILRCVPISNHLYFYWYRQILGQKVEFLVSFYNNEISEKSEIFDDQFSVERPDGSNFTLKIRSTKLEDSAMYFCASRAGDNEQFFGPGTRLTVL.